The clone carrying this T cell receptor (beta chain) was seen many times. The antigen is unknown. For TCR beta, libraries came from quantitative 5'-RACE with molecular barcodes. TCRdb analysed the 5' RACE reads with MiXCR anew, one entry per CDR3 protein. The sample lists around 490,000 distinct CDR3 sequences, roughly 5.3% occurring once. The source of the sample is a study of CD8 T cells in ankylosing spondylitis. Study-wide results and limits: Clones linked to disease, bearing a CD8+ phenotype, were relatively rare in peripheral blood. In ankylosing spondylitis blood, a motif of several highly homologous TCR beta variants appeared characteristic. Enrichment of disease-linked clones was reportedly significant in matched ankylosing spondylitis synovial fluid.

CDR1 and CDR2 from the germline V gene are SGHVS and FQNEAQ. There are 12 residues in the CDR3. V was pared by 3 bases and J by 7 bases, with 7 bases between. The receptor was isolated from a male donor with ankylosing spondylitis. What was sequenced was blood, either unsorted or a sorted T cell fraction (not recorded which). The J gene is TRBJ2-1, the V gene TRBV7-8; D uncertain. The CDR3 sequence is CASSFNKNEQFF. Written as DNA, the CDR3 is TGTGCCAGCAGCTTCAACAAGAATGAGCAGTTCTTC.